Listed here is a single T cell receptor (beta chain). The antigen is unknown. The assay was immunoSEQ multiplex PCR, and TCRdb's table has in-frame clones only and misses some. The sample consists of about 4,200 clones, around 73% of them appearing once. Documented time point: first of two pre-therapy site-matched biopsies about two months apart. This specimen belongs to a study of T cells in tumors after PD-1 blockade. Overall study context: Daily vismodegib 150 mg continued in a subset of anti-PD-1-treated patients. Study conclusions and caveats: Blood contained about 44% of the tumor's TCR clonotypes. After therapy, most expanded exhausted CD8+ clones were absent pre-treatment, suggesting clonal replacement.

J was trimmed by 3 bases and V by 3 bases; bases with no gene match: 4. The CDR3 is 15 residues long. Germline lookup yields CDR1 SGHRS and CDR2 YFSETQ. The receptor was derived from a human donor with basal cell carcinoma. V gene TRBV5-1 combines with J gene TRBJ1-1; 11 nucleotides agree with TRBD1. The source material was tumor tissue, sampled before anti-PD-1 treatment. CDR3 residues: CASSSGQGGYTEAFF. CDR3 DNA sequence: TGCGCCAGCAGCTCGGGACAGGGGGGCTACACTGAAGCTTTCTTT.